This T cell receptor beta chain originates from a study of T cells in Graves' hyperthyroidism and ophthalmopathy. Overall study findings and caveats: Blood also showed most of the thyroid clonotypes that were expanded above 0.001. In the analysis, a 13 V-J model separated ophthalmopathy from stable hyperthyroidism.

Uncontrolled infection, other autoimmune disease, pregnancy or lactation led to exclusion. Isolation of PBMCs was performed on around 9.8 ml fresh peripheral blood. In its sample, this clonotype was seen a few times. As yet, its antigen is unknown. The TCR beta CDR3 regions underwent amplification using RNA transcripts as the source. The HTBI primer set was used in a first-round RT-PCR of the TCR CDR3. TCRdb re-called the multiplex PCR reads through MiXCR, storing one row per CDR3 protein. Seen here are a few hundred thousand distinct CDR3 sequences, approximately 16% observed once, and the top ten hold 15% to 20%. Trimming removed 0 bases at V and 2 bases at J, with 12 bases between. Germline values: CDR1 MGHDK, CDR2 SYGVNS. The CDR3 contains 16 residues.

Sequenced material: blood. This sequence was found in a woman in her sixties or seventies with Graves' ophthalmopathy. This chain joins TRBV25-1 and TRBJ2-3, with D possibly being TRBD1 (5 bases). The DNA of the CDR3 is TGTGCCAGCAGTGAATACAGGGAAGCTATCACAGATACGCAGTATTTT. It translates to CASSEYREAITDTQYF.